The clone carrying this TCR beta chain was counted only a few times. Its antigen is not known. The record originates from a study of T-cell memory formation after mild COVID-19. For the study at large: Clustering of TCRs was largely donor specific.

This CDR3 spans 15 amino acids. With V trimmed by 1 base and J by 7 bases, 7 bases remained unmatched. Germline CDR1 MGHRA, CDR2 YSYEKL. Each CDR3 protein is one row after TCRdb ran MiXCR on the 5' RACE reads. The repertoire holds 400,000 to 500,000 distinct CDR3 sequences, with around 18% as singletons. Findings and caveats of the study: Clones that contracted from day 15 to 85 were balanced CD4/CD8, while later expanders leaned CD4+. The finding that pre-infection memory included some responding clones suggested that cross-reactive memory joined.

This rearrangement joins TRBV4-1 to TRBJ2-3; 8 positions match TRBD2. The sequenced sample was PBMCs or a T cell subset sorted from them (not recorded which). This clonotype was sampled from an adult woman who had mild COVID-19 (a few samples of this study predate the infection). Cell type and time point are not known. The CDR3 bases are TGCGCCAGCAGCCAAGTTGCCAGCGGGGGAAATACGCAGTATTTT. Residues: CASSQVASGGNTQYF.